These T cell receptor beta chains were read from a single sample in a study of cytomegalovirus exposure and HLA in healthy donors. Profiling relied on immunoSEQ multiplex PCR, and the TCRdb table lists in-frame clones only, not all of them. The data hold 150,000 to 200,000 clones, with about three quarters observed a single time. Sequenced material: PBMCs. The receptors derive from a woman in her 40s in good health and CMV-seronegative. The CDR3 runs from the conserved cysteine through the conserved F or W. Each record gives: V gene, D gene, clone size, J gene, CDR3 DNA, CDR3 protein. A D gene is named only where the DNA matches it firmly. Clone size appears in some rows only: once, few, many, or a class for an expanded clone.

TRBV7-8	-	-	TRBJ2-7	TGTGCCAGCAGCTTACTCGGGGTCGAGCAGTACTTC	CASSLLGVEQYF
TRBV5-1	TRBD1	few	TRBJ2-6	TGCGCCAGCAAGGACAGGACAGTTACTGGGGCCAACGTCCTGACTTTC	CASKDRTVTGANVLTF
TRBV4-1	-	-	TRBJ2-2	TGCGCCAGCAGCCGATCCCACCGAGAAAACACCGGGGAGCTGTTTTTT	CASSRSHRENTGELFF
TRBV14	-	-	TRBJ2-1	TGTGCCAGCAGCCGAGGGTACAACAATGAGCAGTTCTTC	CASSRGYNNEQFF
TRBV2	TRBD1	-	TRBJ2-1	TGTGCCAGCAGTCGACAGGGTCCGACCTACAATGAGCAGTTCTTC	CASSRQGPTYNEQFF
TRBV11-3	-	once	TRBJ2-2	TGTGCCAGCAGCTCGGGACACCAAACGAACACCGGGGAGCTGTTTTTT	CASSSGHQTNTGELFF
TRBV5-1	-	-	TRBJ2-3	TGCGCCAGCAGCTTGAATAGGGGTCAGCCAGATACGCAGTATTTT	CASSLNRGQPDTQYF
TRBV2	TRBD2	-	TRBJ2-2	TGTGCCAGCAGTGGGGCACGGGGGGCGAACACCGGGGAGCTGTTTTTT	CASSGARGANTGELFF
TRBV7-9	TRBD1	-	TRBJ1-3	TGTGCCAGCAGCTTGGGGGACAGGGGAAACACCATATATTTT	CASSLGDRGNTIYF
TRBV27	-	few	TRBJ2-3	TGTGCCAGCAAGCCGGGGACTCCCCGCACAGATACGCAGTATTTT	CASKPGTPRTDTQYF
TRBV29-1	-	-	TRBJ1-2	TGCAGCGTTGAAGATGGGAGCAGGGGACGGCGCAACTCCTTC	CSVEDGSRGRRNSF
TRBV5-8	TRBD1	few	TRBJ2-2	TGTGCCAGCAGCCGGGACAGGGGGATCACCGGGGAGCTGTTTTTT	CASSRDRGITGELFF
TRBV6-5	-	-	TRBJ1-5	TGTGCCAGCAGTTACTCGATTGACACTGGGGCGCCCCAGCATTTT	CASSYSIDTGAPQHF
TRBV5-1	TRBD2	-	TRBJ2-1	TGCGCCAGCAGCTTGGCTGGGGGGGTATCCTACAATGAGCAGTTCTTC	CASSLAGGVSYNEQFF
TRBV2	-	-	TRBJ2-4	TGTGCCAGCAGTGTCGCACATACCTTAGCCAAAAACATTCAGTACTTC	CASSVAHTLAKNIQYF
TRBV5-1	-	-	TRBJ1-1	TGCGCCAGCAGCTCGGGGGGGCTTGACCCTGAAGCTTTCTTT	CASSSGGLDPEAFF
TRBV4-1	TRBD1	-	TRBJ2-1	TGCGCCAGCAGCCAGCTAGCCGGGACAGGGGGTTTTTACAATGAGCAGTTCTTC	CASSQLAGTGGFYNEQFF
TRBV5-1	TRBD2	-	TRBJ2-3	TGCGCCAGCAGCTTGGTAGCGGGGGCGGTTACGCAGTATTTT	CASSLVAGAVTQYF
TRBV6-6	TRBD1	-	TRBJ2-2	TGTGCCAGCAGTAACACAGGGGGACCCGGGGAGCTGTTTTTT	CASSNTGGPGELFF
TRBV5-1	-	-	TRBJ2-5	TGCGCCAGCAGCTGGCCGGGGAGGCAAGAGACCCAGTACTTC	CASSWPGRQETQYF
TRBV28	TRBD1	-	TRBJ1-1	TGTGCCGGACAGGGGCTTTACACTGAAGCTTTCTTT	CAGQGLYTEAFF
TRBV6-1	TRBD1	few	TRBJ1-1	TGTGCCAGCAGCGACAGGGTCGCTGAAGCTTTCTTT	CASSDRVAEAFF
TRBV5-1	-	-	TRBJ2-2	TGCGCCAGCTCTAGGGGATCCGCGAACACCGGGGAGCTGTTTTTT	CASSRGSANTGELFF
TRBV27	-	-	TRBJ1-6	TGTGCCAGCAGCCGTCTTTCAGGGAACAAAAATTCACCCCTCCACTTT	CASSRLSGNKNSPLHF
TRBV7-8	-	-	TRBJ2-3	TGTGCCAGCAGCTCCTATATTTTAACAGAGCCATTCACAGATACGCAGTATTTT	CASSSYILTEPFTDTQYF
TRBV15	TRBD1	once	TRBJ2-7	TGTGCCACCAGCAGGAGACAGGGGTCGGACGAGCAGTACTTC	CATSRRQGSDEQYF
TRBV28	TRBD1	-	TRBJ1-2	TGTGCCAGCAGACGACAGGGCGGTGGCTACACCTTC	CASRRQGGGYTF
TRBV6-5	-	-	TRBJ2-2	TGTGCCAGCAGTCGGACAAGGTTGGGCGGGGAGCTGTTTTTT	CASSRTRLGGELFF
TRBV5-1	-	-	TRBJ1-2	TGCGCCAGCAGCTCCAGGGAAGGTTATGGCTACACCTTC	CASSSREGYGYTF
TRBV5-4	TRBD2	few	TRBJ2-7	TGTGCCAGTGCAGTGGGAGGGACGGCAGCACGCGAGCAGTACTTC	CASAVGGTAAREQYF
TRBV19	TRBD1	-	TRBJ1-4	TGTGCCAGTAGCACGATAGACAGGGTGCGCGAAAAACTGTTTTTT	CASSTIDRVREKLFF
TRBV7-6	TRBD2	-	TRBJ2-3	TGTGCCAGCAGCTCCTTTCGGCGGGGGGGCACAGATACGCAGTATTTT	CASSSFRRGGTDTQYF